This T cell receptor (beta chain) derives from a study of cytomegalovirus exposure and HLA in healthy donors. Across the whole study: In a later analysis, it was reported that the roughly 130 validation repertoires had been produced on the same platform as the roughly 700 repertoires belonging to the first cohort.

This table comes from immunoSEQ multiplex PCR, and its TCRdb copy is limited to in-frame clones, with some not included. The table lists 120,000 or so clones, 85% to 90% of them singletons. Overall study results and limits: Despite most TCR sequences being rare, some public TCRs occurred in many donors. In vitro checks showed that a few CMV-associated chains really do target CMV antigens.

A word on this clone: Its cognate antigen is unknown.

J gave up 5 bases and V 4 bases, and 6 bases lay outside the gene matches. Germline CDR1 is MNHEY and CDR2 is SMNVEV (reference sequence). CDR3 size: 14 residues. Sample: PBMCs. The clonotype was recovered from a woman under 30 in good health and CMV-seronegative. The chain couples TRBV27 to TRBJ2-5; TRBD2 agrees at 8 bases. The CDR3 DNA reads as TGTGCCAGCAGTTGGACGGGGGGGCGGGAGACCCAGTACTTC. Protein: CASSWTGGRETQYF.